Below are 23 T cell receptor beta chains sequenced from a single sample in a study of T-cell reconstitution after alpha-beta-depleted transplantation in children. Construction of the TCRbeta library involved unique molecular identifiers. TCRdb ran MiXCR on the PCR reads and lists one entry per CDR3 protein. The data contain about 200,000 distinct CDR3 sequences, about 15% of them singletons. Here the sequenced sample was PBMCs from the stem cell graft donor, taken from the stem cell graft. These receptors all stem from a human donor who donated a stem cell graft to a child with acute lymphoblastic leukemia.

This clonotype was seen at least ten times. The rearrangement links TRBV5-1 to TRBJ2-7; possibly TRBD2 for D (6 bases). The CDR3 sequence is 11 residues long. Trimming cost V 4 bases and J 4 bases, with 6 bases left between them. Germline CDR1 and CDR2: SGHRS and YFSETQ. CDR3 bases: TGCGCCAGCAGCCGGGAGTACGAGCAGTACTTC. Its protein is CASSREYEQYF.

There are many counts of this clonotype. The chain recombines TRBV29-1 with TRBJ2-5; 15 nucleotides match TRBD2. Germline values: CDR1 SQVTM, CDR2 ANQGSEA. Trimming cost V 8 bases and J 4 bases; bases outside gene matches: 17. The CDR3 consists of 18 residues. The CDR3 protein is CSLHRTGTSGRLGETQYF. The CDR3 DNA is TGCAGCCTCCACAGGACCGGGACTAGCGGGAGGCTAGGAGAGACCCAGTACTTC. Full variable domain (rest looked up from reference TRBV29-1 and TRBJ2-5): SAVISQKPSRDICQRGTSLTIQCQVDSQVTMMFWYRQQPGQSLTLIATANQGSEATYESGFVIDKFPISRPNLTFSTLTVSNMSPEDSSIYLCSLHRTGTSGRLGETQYFGPGTRLLVL.

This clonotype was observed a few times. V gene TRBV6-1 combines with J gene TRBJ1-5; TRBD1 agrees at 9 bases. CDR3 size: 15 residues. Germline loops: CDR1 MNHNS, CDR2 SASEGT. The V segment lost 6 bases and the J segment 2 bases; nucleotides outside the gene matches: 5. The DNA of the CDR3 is TGTGCCAGCAGCCGCGACAGGGGGGGCAATCAGCCCCAGCATTTT. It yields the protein CASSRDRGGNQPQHF.

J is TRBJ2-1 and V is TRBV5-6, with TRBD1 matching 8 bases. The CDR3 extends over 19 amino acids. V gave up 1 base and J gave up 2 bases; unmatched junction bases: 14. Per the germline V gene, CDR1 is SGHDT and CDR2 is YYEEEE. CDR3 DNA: TGTGCCAGCAGCTTGTCCCCCTACAAGACAGGGGTTCCCTACAATGAGCAGTTCTTC. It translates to CASSLSPYKTGVPYNEQFF. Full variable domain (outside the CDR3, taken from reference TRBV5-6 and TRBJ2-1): DAGVTQSPTHLIKTRGQQVTLRCSPKSGHDTVSWYQQALGQGPQFIFQYYEEEERQRGNFPDRFSGHQFPNYSSELNVNALLLGDSALYLCASSLSPYKTGVPYNEQFFGPGTRLTVL.

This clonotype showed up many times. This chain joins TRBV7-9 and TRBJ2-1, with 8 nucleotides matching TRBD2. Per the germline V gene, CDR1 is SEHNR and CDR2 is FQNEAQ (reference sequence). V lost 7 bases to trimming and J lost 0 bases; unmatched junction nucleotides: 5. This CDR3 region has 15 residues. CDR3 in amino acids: CASTGGRSSYNEQFF. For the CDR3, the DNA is TGTGCCAGCACCGGCGGGAGGAGCTCCTACAATGAGCAGTTCTTC.

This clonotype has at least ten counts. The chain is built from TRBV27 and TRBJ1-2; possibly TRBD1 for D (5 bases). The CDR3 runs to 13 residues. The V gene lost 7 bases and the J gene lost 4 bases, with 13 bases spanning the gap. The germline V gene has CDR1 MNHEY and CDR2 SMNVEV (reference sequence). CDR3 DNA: TGTGCCAGCACCCCGGGAAGGGGCTATGGCTACACCTTC. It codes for CASTPGRGYGYTF.

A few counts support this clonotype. CDR3 residues: CASSQDGLAEIYNEQFF. The CDR3 DNA reads TGTGCCAGCAGCCAAGATGGGCTAGCGGAGATCTACAATGAGCAGTTCTTC. The chain joins TRBV3-1 to TRBJ2-1; 7 bases align to TRBD2. The CDR3 spans 17 residues. The V and J ends lost 0 bases and 3 bases, in that order; junction bases with no gene match: 8. Per the germline V gene, CDR1 is LGHDT and CDR2 is YNNKEL (reference sequence).

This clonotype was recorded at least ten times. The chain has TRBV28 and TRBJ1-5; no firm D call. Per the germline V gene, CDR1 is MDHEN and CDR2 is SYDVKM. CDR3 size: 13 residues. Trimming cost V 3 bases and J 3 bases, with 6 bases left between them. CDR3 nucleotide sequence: TGTGCCAGCAGTTTTCCTCTCAATCAGCCCCAGCATTTT. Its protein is CASSFPLNQPQHF.

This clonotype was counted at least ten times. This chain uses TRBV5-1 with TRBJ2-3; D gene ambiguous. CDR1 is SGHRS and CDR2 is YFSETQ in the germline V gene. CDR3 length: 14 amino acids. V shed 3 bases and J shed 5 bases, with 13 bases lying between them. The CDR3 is CASSSENILDTQYF. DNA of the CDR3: TGCGCCAGCAGCTCGGAGAATATACTAGATACGCAGTATTTT.

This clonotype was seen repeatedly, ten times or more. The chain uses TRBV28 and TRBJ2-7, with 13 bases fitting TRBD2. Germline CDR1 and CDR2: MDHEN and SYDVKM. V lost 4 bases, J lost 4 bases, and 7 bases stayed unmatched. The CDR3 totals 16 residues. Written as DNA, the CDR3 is TGTGCCAGCAGTTCTTCACTAGCGGGAGGGAGGTACGAGCAGTACTTC. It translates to CASSSSLAGGRYEQYF.

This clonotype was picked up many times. This chain's CDR3 is CASSPGGRSYGYTF. The CDR3 DNA reads TGTGCCAGCAGCCCAGGGGGGCGCAGCTATGGCTACACCTTC. This rearrangement joins TRBV6-5 to TRBJ1-2, with 7 bases that match TRBD1. The CDR3 sequence is 14 residues long. V was clipped by 6 bases and J by 4 bases; unmatched bases: 8. Germline V gene data show CDR1 as MNHEY and CDR2 as SVGAGI.

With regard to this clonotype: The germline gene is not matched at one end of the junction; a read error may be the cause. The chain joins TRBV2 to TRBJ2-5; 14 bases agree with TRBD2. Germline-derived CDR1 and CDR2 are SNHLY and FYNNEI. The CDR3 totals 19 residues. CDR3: CTSSPTSGRAGVNKETQYF. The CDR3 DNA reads TGTACCAGCAGCCCGACTAGCGGGAGGGCAGGTGTAAATAAAGAGACCCAGTACTTC.

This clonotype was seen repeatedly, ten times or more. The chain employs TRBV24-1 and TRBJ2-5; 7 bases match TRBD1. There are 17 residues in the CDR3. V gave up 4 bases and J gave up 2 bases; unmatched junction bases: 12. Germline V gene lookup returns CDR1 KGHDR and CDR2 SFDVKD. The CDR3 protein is CATSEYRGAPLQETQYF. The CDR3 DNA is TGTGCCACCAGTGAGTACAGGGGTGCGCCTTTGCAAGAGACCCAGTACTTC.

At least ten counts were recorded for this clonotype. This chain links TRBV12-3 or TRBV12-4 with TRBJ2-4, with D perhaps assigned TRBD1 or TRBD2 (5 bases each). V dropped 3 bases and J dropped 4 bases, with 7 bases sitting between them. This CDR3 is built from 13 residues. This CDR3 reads CASSFGAKNIQYF. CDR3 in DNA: TGTGCCAGCAGTTTCGGGGCAAAAAACATTCAGTACTTC.

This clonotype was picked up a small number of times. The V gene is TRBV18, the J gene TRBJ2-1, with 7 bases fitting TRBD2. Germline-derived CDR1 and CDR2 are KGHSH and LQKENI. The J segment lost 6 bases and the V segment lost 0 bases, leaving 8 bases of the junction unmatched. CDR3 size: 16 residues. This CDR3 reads CASSPPGGDAINEQFF. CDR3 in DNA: TGTGCCAGCTCACCACCGGGGGGGGATGCGATCAATGAGCAGTTCTTC.

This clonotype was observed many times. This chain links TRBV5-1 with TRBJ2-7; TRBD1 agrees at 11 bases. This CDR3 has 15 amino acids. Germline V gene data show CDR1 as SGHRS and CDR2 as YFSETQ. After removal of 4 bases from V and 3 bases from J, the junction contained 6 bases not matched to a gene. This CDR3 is CASSPGTGGFYEQYF. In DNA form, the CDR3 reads TGCGCCAGCAGCCCCGGGACAGGGGGTTTCTACGAGCAGTACTTC.

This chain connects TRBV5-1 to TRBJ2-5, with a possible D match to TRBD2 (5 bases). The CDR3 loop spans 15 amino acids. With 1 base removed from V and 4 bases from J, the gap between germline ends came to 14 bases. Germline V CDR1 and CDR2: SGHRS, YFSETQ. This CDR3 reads CASSLPIEGRETQYF. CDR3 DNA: TGCGCCAGCAGCTTGCCGATCGAGGGAAGAGAGACCCAGTACTTC. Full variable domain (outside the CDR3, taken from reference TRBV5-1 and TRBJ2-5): KAGVTQTPRYLIKTRGQQVTLSCSPISGHRSVSWYQQTPGQGLQFLFEYFSETQRNKGNFPGRFSGRQFSNSRSEMNVSTLELGDSALYLCASSLPIEGRETQYFGPGTRLLVL.

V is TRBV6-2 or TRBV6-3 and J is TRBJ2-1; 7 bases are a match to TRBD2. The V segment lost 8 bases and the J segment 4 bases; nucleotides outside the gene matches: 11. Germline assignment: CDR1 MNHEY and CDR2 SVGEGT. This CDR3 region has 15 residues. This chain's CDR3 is CASATEREAYNEQFF. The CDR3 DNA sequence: TGTGCCAGCGCGACGGAACGGGAGGCATACAATGAGCAGTTCTTC.

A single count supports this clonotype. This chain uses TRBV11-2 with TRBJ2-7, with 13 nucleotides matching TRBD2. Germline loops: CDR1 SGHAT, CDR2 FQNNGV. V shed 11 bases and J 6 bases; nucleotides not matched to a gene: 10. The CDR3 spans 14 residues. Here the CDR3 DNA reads TGTGCCTGGAGTGTATGGACTAGCGGGAGCGAGCAGTACTTC. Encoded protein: CAWSVWTSGSEQYF.

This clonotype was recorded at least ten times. As DNA, the CDR3 is TGTGCCAGCAGCGGGACGGGCGAAAACATTCAGTACTTC. Protein product: CASSGTGENIQYF. V gene TRBV6-1 combines with J gene TRBJ2-4; D may correspond to TRBD1 or TRBD2 (5 bases each). This CDR3 has 13 residues. Looked up from germline, CDR1 is MNHNS and CDR2 is SASEGT. Trimming left V 6 bases short and J 5 bases short, with 11 bases between.

CDR3 in DNA: TGTGCCTGGAGTGCCTTTGGACCGGGACAGCCCTATCAGCCCCAGCATTTT. Translated, it gives CAWSAFGPGQPYQPQHF. The V gene is TRBV30, the J gene TRBJ1-5, with 7 bases lining up with TRBD1. The V gene's germline CDR1 is GTSNPN and CDR2 SVGIG (reference sequence). Trimming cost V 1 base and J 5 bases; bases outside gene matches: 14. The CDR3 runs to 17 residues. Together with reference TRBV30 and TRBJ1-5, the CDR3 gives the full variable domain: SQTIHQWPATLVQPVGSPLSLECTVEGTSNPNLYWYRQAAGRGLQLLFYSVGIGQISSEVPQNLSASRPQDRQFILSSKKLLLSDSGFYLCAWSAFGPGQPYQPQHFGDGTRLSIL.

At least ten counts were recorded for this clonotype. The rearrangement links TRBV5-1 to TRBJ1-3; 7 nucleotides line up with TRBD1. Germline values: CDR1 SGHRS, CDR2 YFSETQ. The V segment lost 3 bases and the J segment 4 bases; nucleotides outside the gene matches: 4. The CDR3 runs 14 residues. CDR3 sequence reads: CASSWGTAGNTIYF. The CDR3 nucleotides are TGCGCCAGCAGCTGGGGGACAGCCGGAAACACCATATATTTT.

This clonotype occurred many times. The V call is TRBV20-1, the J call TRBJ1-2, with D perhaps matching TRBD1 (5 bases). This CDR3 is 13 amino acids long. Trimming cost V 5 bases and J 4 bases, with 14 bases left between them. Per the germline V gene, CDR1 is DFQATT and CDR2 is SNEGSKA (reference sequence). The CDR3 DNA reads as TGCAGTGCTCCGACAGTGACAGCCTATGGCTACACCTTC. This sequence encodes CSAPTVTAYGYTF.